The 10 T cell receptor beta chains in this list originate from one sample, sequenced in a study of T cells in Graves' hyperthyroidism and ophthalmopathy. TCR beta CDR3 regions were amplified from RNA. First-round RT-PCR with HTBI primers amplified the TCR CDR3 region. MiXCR, applied by TCRdb to the multiplex PCR reads, yields one record per CDR3 protein. Of fewer than 800,000 distinct CDR3 sequences listed, around 15% are singletons. The sequenced material came from blood. The receptors stem from a man between 18 and 29 years old with Graves' hyperthyroidism.

This clonotype was counted between two and nine times. The chain has TRBV13 and TRBJ1-2, with 8 positions matching TRBD1. Germline CDR1 and CDR2: PRHDT and FYEKMQ (reference sequence). The CDR3 is made up of 16 amino acids. The trim removed 2 bases at V and 4 bases at J, leaving 9 bases unmatched. The CDR3 DNA is TGTGCCAGCAGCTTAAGTCGGACAGGGCCGGCCTATGGCTACACCTTC. This gives the protein CASSLSRTGPAYGYTF.

Worth noting for this clonotype: At one end, the junction sequence differs from germline, possibly due to a read error. The gene calls are TRBV10-2 and TRBJ2-7, with TRBD1 matching over 11 bases. Germline CDR1 WSHSY, CDR2 SAAADI. The CDR3 has 15 amino acids. The CDR3 nucleotides read TGCGCCAGCCTCGTCACGGACAGGGGGCTTTACGCGCAGTACTTC. Its translation is CASLVTDRGLYAQYF.

This clonotype was observed many times. The gene calls are TRBV25-1 and TRBJ2-1; 14 bases agree with TRBD2. The J segment lost 9 bases and the V segment lost 5 bases, leaving 3 bases of the junction unmatched. Germline assignment: CDR1 MGHDK and CDR2 SYGVNS. CDR3 length: 14 amino acids. The CDR3 loop reads CASSKGLAGAEQFF. The CDR3 nucleotides are TGTGCCAGCAGTAAGGGACTAGCGGGAGCTGAGCAGTTCTTC.

This clonotype was detected only a few times. The chain recombines TRBV4-1 with TRBJ2-1; D ambiguous. Trimming pared 1 base from V and 0 bases from J, leaving 10 bases between. This CDR3 contains 16 residues. Germline assignment: CDR1 MGHRA and CDR2 YSYEKL. This CDR3 is CASSQGGPSSYNEQFF. The CDR3 DNA reads TGCGCCAGCAGCCAAGGTGGCCCGAGCTCCTACAATGAGCAGTTCTTC.

The chain has TRBV7-8 and TRBJ2-7; D might be TRBD1 or TRBD2, each matching 5 bases. The CDR3 is made up of 15 amino acids. The V gene's germline CDR1 is SGHVS and CDR2 FQNEAQ. The germline V and J ends were trimmed by 4 bases and 5 bases, with 18 bases remaining between them. In DNA form, the CDR3 reads TGTGCCAGCAGCTGGACGACCGGGACCTTAGACGAGCAGTACTTC. Residues: CASSWTTGTLDEQYF.

This clonotype was picked up many times. This rearrangement joins TRBV28 to TRBJ2-5, with D tentatively TRBD1 (6 bases). V dropped 4 bases and J dropped 3 bases, with 9 bases sitting between them. Germline CDR1 reads MDHEN; CDR2 reads SYDVKM. This CDR3 comprises 13 residues. The CDR3 DNA reads as TGTGCCAGCAGTTCGACAGGAAAAGAGACCCAGTACTTC. This sequence encodes CASSSTGKETQYF.

This clonotype was seen many times. The J gene is TRBJ1-2, the V gene TRBV12-3 or TRBV12-4; 7 bases are a match to TRBD1. The CDR3 has 14 residues. V dropped 5 bases and J dropped 7; count of bases not matched to a gene: 10. The CDR3 spells CASSPRQGISGYTF. The DNA of the CDR3 is TGTGCCAGCAGTCCCCGACAGGGAATCTCTGGCTACACCTTC.

At least ten counts were recorded for this clonotype. The chain has TRBV11-2 and TRBJ2-7, with 9 bases lining up with TRBD1. The germline CDR1 and CDR2 sequences are SGHAT and FQNNGV. The junction had 7 bases not matched to a gene; V was cut back by 4 bases and J by 6 bases. CDR3 length: 14 residues. The CDR3 sequence is CASSWRTGVGEQYF. The DNA of the CDR3 is TGTGCCAGCAGCTGGAGGACAGGGGTCGGCGAGCAGTACTTC.

Many counts were recorded for this clonotype. The chain carries TRBV11-2 and TRBJ2-3; D might be TRBD2 (6 bases). CDR1 is SGHAT, CDR2 FQNNGV, per germline. The CDR3 length is 17 residues. Trimming left V 1 base short and J 3 bases short, with 17 bases between. In nucleotides, the CDR3 is TGTGCCAGCAGCTTAGTGAGACGGGAGAGGGGTACAGATACGCAGTATTTT. As protein: CASSLVRRERGTDTQYF.

The chain has TRBV20-1 and TRBJ2-1, with 12 bases identical to TRBD2. Unmatched junction bases numbered 5, after V lost 7 bases and J lost 7 bases. This CDR3 has 13 residues. Germline V gene sequence: CDR1 DFQATT, CDR2 SNEGSKA (reference sequence). The CDR3 coding sequence is TGCAGTGGGGGGACTAGCGGGTTTAATGAGCAGTTCTTC. The encoded protein is CSGGTSGFNEQFF.